The 3 T cell receptor beta chains below all came from one sample that was sequenced in a study of CD8 T cells in Susac syndrome. RNA was extracted with the RNeasy kit, and a quantity of roughly 0.5 to 1 ug was reverse transcribed using random hexamers. Via MiXCR, TCRdb re-called the immunoSEQ multiplex PCR reads, giving one row per CDR3 protein. The top ten hold 0.12% of the sample, which has about 180,000 distinct CDR3 sequences, 94% seen once. The source material was CD4+ T cells from PBMCs. These receptors all come from a human donor with Susac syndrome.

This clonotype was counted only a few times. The V call is TRBV3-1, the J call TRBJ1-1, with 7 bases lining up with TRBD1. After removal of 6 bases from V and 1 base from J, the junction contained 5 bases not matched to a gene. CDR1 LGHDT and CDR2 YNNKEL come from the germline V gene (reference sequence). CDR3 size: 14 residues. The CDR3 bases are TGTGCCAGCAGACCGGACAGGAGGAACACTGAAGCTTTCTTT. Its protein is CASRPDRRNTEAFF.

The rearrangement links TRBV5-4 to TRBJ2-3, with 9 nucleotides matching TRBD1. This CDR3 is built from 14 residues. CDR1 is SGHNT, CDR2 YYREEE, per germline (reference sequence). V was pared by 6 bases and J by 3 bases, with 5 bases of the junction left unmatched. This CDR3 reads CASKPGQGTDTQYF. The CDR3 region has the DNA TGTGCCAGCAAACCGGGACAGGGAACAGATACGCAGTATTTT.

This chain uses TRBV9 with TRBJ1-2; TRBD1 is a possible D gene (6 bases). This CDR3 region has 14 residues. CDR1 and CDR2 from the germline V gene are SGDLS and YYNGEE. Trimming shortened V by 5 bases and J by 7 bases, and 18 bases separated the two germline ends. Here the CDR3 DNA reads TGTGCCAGCAGGGAGCCTACAGGGAGGCGTGGCTACACCTTC. Its translation is CASREPTGRRGYTF.